This entry is about one T cell receptor beta chain. TCRdb itself ran the 5' RACE reads through MiXCR, one entry per CDR3 protein. Of about 50,000 distinct CDR3 sequences listed, under 20% are singletons. Germline loops: CDR1 MNHEY, CDR2 SVGEGT. V shed 7 bases, J shed 3 bases, and the junction held 9 bases outside the gene matches. This CDR3 spans 15 amino acids. V and J are TRBV6-2 or TRBV6-3 and TRBJ2-7; 10 bases are a match to TRBD1. The sequenced sample was naive CD4+ T cells sorted from blood. Regarding subset: naive CD4+ T cells, CD4+CD45RA+CD25-. This clonotype was obtained from a female donor with breast cancer. CDR3 coding DNA: TGTGCCAGCAAGGCCGGGACAGGGGATATCTACGAGCAGTACTTC. As protein: CASKAGTGDIYEQYF.